These 8 T cell receptor beta chains were sequenced from one sample in a study of T-cell reconstitution after alpha-beta-depleted transplantation in children. Library preparation (for TCRbeta) was performed with unique molecular identifiers. TCRdb re-analysed the PCR reads in MiXCR, keeping a single row per CDR3 protein. Found here are around 96,000 distinct CDR3 sequences, approximately 12% of them singletons; the top ten hold around 14%. The starting material was PBMCs from the stem cell graft donor, obtained from the stem cell graft. These receptors all come from a human donor who donated a stem cell graft to a child with inherited bone marrow failure.

In this sample, this clonotype turned up many times. V gene TRBV19 combines with J gene TRBJ1-5, with 9 bases aligning to TRBD1. Germline V lookup: CDR1 LNHDA, CDR2 SQIVND (reference sequence). The CDR3 contains 15 residues. V was pared by 4 bases and J by 7 bases, with 8 bases of the junction left unmatched. CDR3 protein: CASSTGPGTGQPQHF. The CDR3, as DNA: TGTGCCAGTAGTACAGGACCAGGGACAGGGCAGCCCCAGCATTTT.

In its sample, this clonotype was seen many times. This chain connects TRBV12-3 or TRBV12-4 to TRBJ2-5; D is unresolved. The germline V and J ends were trimmed by 7 bases and 0 bases, with 9 bases remaining between them. The CDR3 is 13 residues long. The CDR3: CASTPGHQETQYF. As DNA, the CDR3 is TGTGCCAGCACTCCCGGCCACCAAGAGACCCAGTACTTC.

The chain employs TRBV5-4 and TRBJ2-1; TRBD2 agrees at 12 bases. Germline V gives CDR1 SGHNT, CDR2 YYREEE (reference sequence). The CDR3 sequence is 16 residues long. Losses at the gene ends were 0 bases for V and 9 bases for J; bases not matched to a gene: 7. CDR3 sequence: CASSLGSSGGVGEQFF. CDR3 nucleotides: TGTGCCAGCAGCTTGGGATCTAGCGGGGGGGTAGGTGAGCAGTTCTTC.

At least ten counts were recorded for this clonotype. The chain links TRBV12-3 or TRBV12-4 to TRBJ2-6; 7 bases line up with TRBD1. The CDR3 spans 15 residues. After removal of 8 bases from V and 4 bases from J, the junction contained 8 bases not matched to a gene. This chain's CDR3 is CASGSTGEGANVLTF. The CDR3 region has the DNA TGTGCCAGCGGATCAACAGGGGAAGGGGCCAACGTCCTGACTTTC.

This clonotype has at least ten counts. The chain combines TRBV7-9 with TRBJ1-5; possibly TRBD1 for D (6 bases). Germline V gene lookup returns CDR1 SEHNR and CDR2 FQNEAQ (reference sequence). V was trimmed by 0 bases and J by 4 bases, leaving 7 bases between them. CDR3 length: 14 residues. This CDR3 reads CASSLAQGNQPQHF. In DNA, the CDR3 is TGTGCCAGCAGCTTAGCGCAGGGGAATCAGCCCCAGCATTTT.

This clonotype was seen at least ten times. The gene calls are TRBV5-1 and TRBJ2-3; the match to TRBD2 covers 9 bases. Germline V gene data show CDR1 as SGHRS and CDR2 as YFSETQ. The CDR3 is made up of 21 amino acids. Trimming cost V 0 bases and J 0 bases; bases outside gene matches: 17. The CDR3 DNA reads as TGCGCCAGCAGCTTGGCTTCTAGCGGGGCCTACGTACTTGCTAGCACAGATACGCAGTATTTT. Translation: CASSLASSGAYVLASTDTQYF.

This clonotype was detected ten times or more. V usage is TRBV4-3 and J usage is TRBJ2-7; D is possibly TRBD1 or TRBD2 (5 bases each). Germline CDR1 and CDR2: LGHNA and YSLEER. CDR3 length: 17 amino acids. Deletions cut 0 bases from V and 9 bases from J, with 24 bases between. The CDR3 coding sequence is TGCGCCAGCAGCCAAGACGCAAGGGACCGACGTCCATTAGCGCAGTACTTC. It is translated as CASSQDARDRRPLAQYF.

In this sample, this clonotype turned up many times. CDR3 region: CSARTSGRVEQYF. The DNA for the CDR3 is TGCAGTGCTAGGACTAGCGGGAGGGTCGAGCAGTACTTC. The chain couples TRBV20-1 to TRBJ2-7; TRBD2 matches at 14 bases. The CDR3 loop spans 13 amino acids. Germline V gene lookup returns CDR1 DFQATT and CDR2 SNEGSKA (reference sequence). The V segment lost 3 bases and the J segment 6 bases; nucleotides outside the gene matches: 1.